The entry below gives a single T cell receptor (beta chain) sequence along with its context. Its antigen is undetermined. In germline, CDR1 is SNHLY, CDR2 FYNNEI. V dropped 1 base and J dropped 0; count of bases not matched to a gene: 3. The CDR3 totals 16 residues. The data were taken from a study of CD4 T cells in relation to SARS-CoV-2 and coronaviruses. Study-wide background: Crossreactive spike epitopes shared across donors were mapped to their HLA restriction. Whole-study results and caveats: Crossreactive clones expanded significantly less to SARS-CoV-2 than monoreactive clones. In roughly 65% of donors, memory CD4+ clonotypes crossrecognized SARS-CoV-2 and at least one common cold coronavirus spike.

Profiling relied on immunoSEQ multiplex PCR, and the TCRdb table lists in-frame clones only, not all of them. This table has around 41,000 clones, about 80% appearing once. The sequence derives from an adult with COVID-19. The chain recombines TRBV2 with TRBJ2-5; 9 bases are shared with TRBD2. Material: naive CD4+ T cells from PBMCs, cultured in vitro. Subset specified: naive CD4+ T cells isolated by negative enrichment. CDR3 nucleotide sequence: TGTGCCAGCAGTGAAGGGGCTAGCGGGGACCAAGAGACCCAGTACTTC. It is translated as CASSEGASGDQETQYF.